This T cell receptor beta chain was obtained from a study of human T cells and chemical hapten exposure. MiXCR was run by TCRdb on the RACE reads, yielding one entry per CDR3 protein. In the table there are around 260,000 distinct CDR3 sequences, roughly 8.9% of which are singletons. This sample's time point: pre-sensitization, week 0. The treatment: therapeutic diphenylcyclopropenone sensitization with weekly scalp DPC. This clonotype appeared a few times. Source: whole blood, taken in connection with sensitization to the hapten diphenylcyclopropenone (DPC). The sequence was obtained from a woman aged 40 to 50 with alopecia areata. Some clones in this sample may be carry-over from other donors' samples.

For the CDR3, the DNA is TGTGCCATCAGTCCCTCCCCGCCCGGGACAGGGTCCGAGCAGTACTTC. As protein: CAISPSPPGTGSEQYF. This chain links TRBV10-3 with TRBJ2-7, with 9 bases aligning to TRBD1. Per the germline V gene, CDR1 is ENHRY and CDR2 is SYGVKD. The V and J ends lost 5 bases and 6 bases, in that order; junction bases with no gene match: 14. The CDR3 sequence is 16 residues long.